A single sample gave rise to the 21 T cell receptor beta chains below, sequenced in a study of blood T cell repertoires in COVID-19 (dated by TCRdb to the early 2020s). The library was prepared using the immunoSEQ multiplex PCR assay. What TCRdb holds here is the immuneACCESS table cut down to in-frame rearrangements. Part of the clones is not present; checked against another copy, under half of the missing clones reflect an unresolved V gene, and the others are unexplained. This sample holds about 300,000 clones; around 90% were observed only once. The ten largest clones take up around 1.1% of the sample. The sequenced material came from PBMCs or T cells enriched from blood (not recorded which). The receptors shown here come from a woman in her 30s who had recovered from COVID-19.

This sequence joins TRBV9 and TRBJ2-3, with TRBD2 matching over 8 bases. V lost 0 bases and J lost 4; bases outside the gene matches: 4. The V gene's germline CDR1 is SGDLS and CDR2 YYNGEE. The CDR3 has 15 amino acids. CDR3 loop: CASSVGGLAADTQYF. The CDR3 bases are TGTGCCAGCAGCGTAGGTGGACTAGCAGCAGATACGCAGTATTTT.

The rearrangement joins TRBV7-2 to TRBJ2-7; TRBD1 is a possible D gene (5 bases). Germline CDR1 is SGHTA and CDR2 is FQGNSA. The CDR3 totals 17 residues. Trimming left V 1 base short and J 0 bases short, with 16 bases between. CDR3 region: CASSLDTGRVGSYEQYF. CDR3 coding DNA: TGTGCCAGCAGCTTAGATACGGGCAGGGTGGGCTCCTACGAGCAGTACTTC.

On this clone: Other DNA sequences from this sample encode an identical CDR3 as well. The chain has TRBV19 and TRBJ1-1; TRBD1 matches 10 bases. Unmatched junction bases numbered 4, after V lost 4 bases and J lost 5 bases. Per germline, CDR1 LNHDA and CDR2 SQIVND (reference sequence). The CDR3 sequence is 14 residues long. For the CDR3, the DNA is TGTGCCAGTAGTAGGGACAGGGGAGGAACTGAAGCTTTCTTT. Its translation is CASSRDRGGTEAFF.

The J gene is TRBJ2-5, the V gene TRBV4-2, with D unresolved. The CDR3 sequence is 15 residues long. Germline lookup yields CDR1 LGHNA and CDR2 YNFKEQ. Trimming removed 1 base from V and 2 bases from J, with 11 bases in between. The CDR3 coding sequence is TGTGCCAGCAGCCAAGGGGCAGGCGAACAAGAGACCCAGTACTTC. Its translation is CASSQGAGEQETQYF.

V and J are TRBV30 and TRBJ2-3; TRBD2 matches 12 bases. CDR1 GTSNPN and CDR2 SVGIG come from the germline V gene (reference sequence). The CDR3 consists of 14 residues. The V gene end was trimmed by 6 bases and the J gene end by 3 bases; junction bases not matched to a gene: 4. The CDR3 loop reads CACTTSGRTDTQYF. The CDR3, as DNA: TGTGCCTGCACGACTAGCGGGAGAACAGATACGCAGTATTTT.

In DNA, the CDR3 is TGCGCCAGCAGCTTTCGGACAGGGGCGGGTGGTGAGACCCAGTACTTC. It translates to CASSFRTGAGGETQYF. The chain employs TRBV5-1 and TRBJ2-5; 9 bases are a match to TRBD1. Trimming at V came to 2 bases and at J to 5 bases, leaving 10 bases not matched to a gene. The CDR3 is 16 amino acids. Germline CDR1 SGHRS, CDR2 YFSETQ.

The CDR3 sequence: CASSEWDTSPLHF. DNA of the CDR3: TGTGCCAGCAGTGAGTGGGACACCTCACCCCTCCACTTT. The chain joins TRBV2 to TRBJ1-6, with D possibly TRBD1 on 6 matching bases. The length of the CDR3 is 13 residues. The germline V gene has CDR1 SNHLY and CDR2 FYNNEI. V lost 3 bases and J lost 10, with 10 bases in between.

This rearrangement joins TRBV9 to TRBJ2-1, with TRBD1 matching over 8 bases. CDR1 and CDR2 (germline): SGDLS, YYNGEE. This CDR3 contains 17 residues. The V and J ends lost 0 bases and 0 bases, in that order; junction bases with no gene match: 5. The chain's CDR3 is CASSVGDRPSSYNEQFF. As DNA, the CDR3 is TGTGCCAGCAGCGTAGGGGACAGGCCGAGCTCCTACAATGAGCAGTTCTTC.

In this sample, this clone turned up once. V is TRBV28 and J is TRBJ1-2; 7 bases match TRBD1. The length of the CDR3 is 15 residues. CDR1 is MDHEN, CDR2 SYDVKM, per germline. With 5 bases clipped from V and 7 bases from J, the junction kept 13 bases outside the gene matches. CDR3 sequence (DNA): TGTGCCAGCAGTGCTCCCACCGGGACAGCGCCTGGCTACACCTTC. Translation: CASSAPTGTAPGYTF.

Only a few counts were recorded for this clone. This chain joins TRBV6-4 and TRBJ2-3; TRBD2 is a possible D gene (6 bases). V shed 0 bases and J shed 4 bases, with 8 bases lying between them. Germline values: CDR1 MRHNA, CDR2 SNTAGT. This CDR3 has 14 residues. The CDR3 reads CASSDSSGADTQYF. CDR3 nucleotides: TGTGCCAGCAGTGACTCTAGCGGCGCAGATACGCAGTATTTT.

As to this clone: This sample includes further DNA sequences coding for the same CDR3. V is TRBV19 and J is TRBJ2-2; 10 bases align to TRBD1. The germline V gene encodes CDR1 LNHDA and CDR2 SQIVND (reference sequence). The length of the CDR3 is 16 residues. After removal of 7 bases from V and 4 bases from J, the junction contained 9 bases not matched to a gene. CDR3 protein: CASKRQGASSTGELFF. The CDR3 region has the DNA TGTGCCAGTAAGCGACAGGGGGCATCGAGCACCGGGGAGCTGTTTTTT.

This chain uses TRBV15 with TRBJ2-5; the D gene is possibly TRBD2 (6 bases). CDR1 LNHNV and CDR2 YYDKDF come from the germline V gene (reference sequence). The CDR3 covers 13 residues. Trimming pared 7 bases from V and 3 bases from J, leaving 12 bases between. The CDR3 is CATNSVAEETQYF. CDR3 bases: TGTGCCACCAACTCGGTAGCGGAAGAGACCCAGTACTTC.

V and J are TRBV14 and TRBJ2-7; 8 bases are shared with TRBD1. Germline trimming cut 4 bases from V and 2 bases from J; bases unmatched to any gene: 4. CDR3 length: 14 residues. CDR1 SGHDN and CDR2 FVKESK come from the germline V gene. This chain's CDR3 is CASSRTGPTYEQYF. The DNA of the CDR3 is TGTGCCAGCAGCCGGACAGGGCCTACCTACGAGCAGTACTTC.

The chain employs TRBV3-1 (or the pseudogene TRBV3-2) and TRBJ2-3; the match to TRBD2 covers 15 bases. With 1 base clipped from V and 2 bases from J, the junction kept 7 bases outside the gene matches. CDR1 and CDR2 from the germline V gene are LGHDT and YNNKEL (reference sequence). This CDR3 has 19 amino acids. CDR3 coding DNA: TGTGCCAGCAGCCAAGCAGGACTAGCGGGAGGGGGGCCCACAGATACGCAGTATTTT. Its translation: CASSQAGLAGGGPTDTQYF.

The V gene is TRBV5-4, the J gene TRBJ2-1; 12 nucleotides line up with TRBD2. The CDR3 length is 18 residues. Germline CDR1 is SGHNT and CDR2 is YYREEE (reference sequence). V was pared by 4 bases and J by 1 base, with 9 bases of the junction left unmatched. This chain's CDR3 is CASSAGLAGKGSYNEQFF. CDR3 DNA sequence: TGTGCCAGCAGCGCGGGACTAGCGGGCAAAGGGTCCTACAATGAGCAGTTCTTC.

The V and J genes are TRBV6-6 and TRBJ1-1; D not resolved. V was clipped by 4 bases and J by 2 bases, with 5 bases between them. The length of the CDR3 is 12 residues. Germline V gene data show CDR1 as MNHNY and CDR2 as SVGAGI (reference sequence). The CDR3 DNA follows: TGTGCCAGCAGTTCGGTAAACACTGAAGCTTTCTTT. It encodes CASSSVNTEAFF.

The chain joins TRBV28 to TRBJ1-1, with a possible D match to TRBD1 (5 bases). This CDR3 has 16 amino acids. Trimming pared 2 bases from V and 0 bases from J, leaving 13 bases between. Germline-derived CDR1 and CDR2 are MDHEN and SYDVKM. The DNA for the CDR3 is TGTGCCAGCAGTTTAGTGCAGGGAATTCTGAACACTGAAGCTTTCTTT. Residues: CASSLVQGILNTEAFF. Together with reference TRBV28 and TRBJ1-1, the CDR3 gives the full variable domain: DVKVTQSSRYLVKRTGEKVFLECVQDMDHENMFWYRQDPGLGLRLIYFSYDVKMKEKGDIPEGYSVSREKKERFSLILESASTNQTSMYLCASSLVQGILNTEAFFGQGTRLTVV.

In this sample, this clone turned up a few times. V gene TRBV3-1 (or the pseudogene TRBV3-2) combines with J gene TRBJ2-2; D may be TRBD2 (5 bases). Germline V gives CDR1 LGHDT, CDR2 YNNKEL (reference sequence). CDR3 length: 14 amino acids. Trimming removed 0 bases at V and 4 bases at J, with 6 bases between. CDR3 coding DNA: TGTGCCAGCAGCCAAGATGGGAGCACCGGGGAGCTGTTTTTT. Translating it yields CASSQDGSTGELFF.

The rearrangement uses TRBV7-2 and TRBJ2-1; 7 positions agree with TRBD2. CDR3 length: 15 residues. Germline V gene sequence: CDR1 SGHTA, CDR2 FQGNSA. The V segment lost 2 bases and the J segment 7 bases; nucleotides outside the gene matches: 8. This CDR3 reads CASSLLTSILNEQFF. In nucleotides, the CDR3 is TGTGCCAGCAGCTTATTGACTAGCATCTTGAATGAGCAGTTCTTC.

The CDR3 nucleotides are TGTGCCACCAGTGAGCAGGGTTACACCGGGGAGCTGTTTTTT. Its translation is CATSEQGYTGELFF. V and J are TRBV24-1 and TRBJ2-2; perhaps TRBD1 as D (5 bases). The germline V and J ends were trimmed by 4 bases and 3 bases, with 8 bases remaining between them. Per germline, CDR1 KGHDR and CDR2 SFDVKD. CDR3 size: 14 residues.

The chain combines TRBV6-1 with TRBJ2-7; D is perhaps TRBD2 (6 bases). CDR1 is MNHNS, CDR2 SASEGT, per germline. The CDR3 runs 15 residues. V gave up 1 base and J gave up 0 bases, with 10 bases separating them. CDR3 nucleotide sequence: TGTGCCAGCAGTGAAGGTCGCGGGATCTCCTACGAGCAGTACTTC. Encoded protein: CASSEGRGISYEQYF.